The 27 T cell receptor beta chains listed next were all sequenced from one sample in a study of blood T cells in healthy people across ages. A second PCR, run for about 6 to 11 cycles, used a sample-barcoded 5' primer plus a J-beta primer mix. TCRdb redid the calling of the 5' RACE reads with MiXCR, one entry per CDR3 protein. The data hold hundreds of thousands of distinct CDR3 sequences, with around 24% observed a single time. In addition, the sample was reused for a study of T cells of mothers and their children.

The sample was blood. The origin of the receptors is a boy between 10 and 17 years old in good health.

The chain employs TRBV10-3 and TRBJ1-5; D gene ambiguous. The CDR3 is 17 amino acids. Per the germline V gene, CDR1 is ENHRY and CDR2 is SYGVKD. Trimming left V 1 base short and J 6 bases short, with 19 bases between. Written as DNA, the CDR3 is TGTGCCATCAGTGAGTACCCGGGGAGAAGTTCGAGTCAGCCCCAGCATTTT. This sequence encodes CAISEYPGRSSSQPQHF.

The V gene is TRBV7-3, the J gene TRBJ1-4, with 9 bases matching TRBD1. CDR1 is SGHTA, CDR2 FQGTGA, per germline. The CDR3 loop spans 17 amino acids. V lost 1 base, J lost 1 base, and 4 bases stayed unmatched. In nucleotides, the CDR3 is TGTGCCAGCAGCTTAAGGTTGGGACAGGGAACTAATGAAAAACTGTTTTTT. Translating gives CASSLRLGQGTNEKLFF.

The J gene is TRBJ2-3, the V gene TRBV5-6; TRBD2 aligns across 12 bases. V was clipped by 1 base and J by 3 bases; unmatched bases: 3. There are 16 residues in the CDR3. In germline, CDR1 is SGHDT, CDR2 YYEEEE. The CDR3 spells CASSLTSGGFTDTQYF. The CDR3 nucleotides read TGTGCCAGCAGCTTGACTAGCGGGGGGTTTACAGATACGCAGTATTTT.

This clonotype has only a few counts. The chain joins TRBV13 to TRBJ2-5; 8 bases line up with TRBD2. The end of the DNA is better explained by TRBJ2-7, so the J call may be wrong. Germline lookup yields CDR1 PRHDT and CDR2 FYEKMQ (reference sequence). This CDR3 contains 13 residues. CDR3 protein: CASRGLEEYEQYF. The CDR3, as DNA: TGTGCCAGCCGGGGACTAGAGGAATACGAGCAGTACTTC.

There are a few counts of this clonotype. V gene TRBV29-1 combines with J gene TRBJ2-1, with TRBD2 matching over 12 bases. J gave up 10 bases and V 6 bases, and 13 bases lay outside the gene matches. The germline V gene has CDR1 SQVTM and CDR2 ANQGSEA. The CDR3 contains 15 residues. CDR3 DNA sequence: TGCAGCGTCTACGCCCTAGCGGGAGGGCAGGGGGAGCAGTTCTTC. This gives the protein CSVYALAGGQGEQFF.

This clonotype was found a few times. The V call is TRBV4-2, the J call TRBJ2-2; 11 positions agree with TRBD2. Per germline, CDR1 LGHNA and CDR2 YNFKEQ. The CDR3 spans 20 residues. J lost 3 bases, V lost 3 bases, and 15 bases had no gene match. The CDR3 DNA is TGTGCCAGCAGCCAGTATTTTTTAGTAGCGGGAGGGCCGGACACCGGGGAGCTGTTTTTT. Translating it yields CASSQYFLVAGGPDTGELFF.

As to this clonotype: An end of the junction does not agree with germline; a read error may underlie this. The rearrangement links TRBV10-3 to TRBJ1-6; D is uncertain. The CDR3 length is 13 residues. The V gene's germline CDR1 is ENHRY and CDR2 SYGVKD. This chain's CDR3 is CAICDGSRRPLHF. The CDR3 nucleotides read TGTGCCATCTGTGATGGTAGCCGTAGGCCCCTCCACTTT.

The V and J genes are TRBV20-1 and TRBJ2-3, with 8 positions matching TRBD1. The CDR3 totals 14 residues. V lost 7 bases to trimming and J lost 2 bases; unmatched junction nucleotides: 8. Germline CDR1 is DFQATT and CDR2 is SNEGSKA (reference sequence). The chain's CDR3 is CSGTDRGNTDTQYF. The CDR3 DNA sequence: TGCAGTGGTACAGACAGGGGCAACACAGATACGCAGTATTTT.

This clonotype has a handful of counts. This chain joins TRBV20-1 and TRBJ2-7; D may match TRBD1 or TRBD2 (5 bases each). CDR1 and CDR2 from the germline V gene are DFQATT and SNEGSKA (reference sequence). This CDR3 contains 15 residues. With 1 base removed from V and 1 base from J, the gap between germline ends came to 14 bases. The CDR3 sequence: CSARGPGRASYEQYF. The CDR3 DNA reads TGCAGTGCTAGAGGTCCGGGACGCGCTTCCTACGAGCAGTACTTC.

This chain uses TRBV27 with TRBJ1-4, with 11 bases fitting TRBD1. CDR1 MNHEY and CDR2 SMNVEV come from the germline V gene (reference sequence). The CDR3 runs 14 residues. With V trimmed by 5 bases and J by 10 bases, 6 bases remained unmatched. The CDR3 sequence: CASSLGQGAGKLFF. The CDR3 bases are TGTGCCAGCAGTCTCGGACAGGGGGCTGGAAAACTGTTTTTT.

The chain carries TRBV20-1 and TRBJ2-1; maybe TRBD2 (6 bases). Between the trimmed V and J ends, which lost 3 bases and 7 bases, there was a span of 19 bases. The germline CDR1 and CDR2 sequences are DFQATT and SNEGSKA (reference sequence). The CDR3 consists of 15 residues. CDR3 loop: CSASPTSRYANEQFF. CDR3 sequence (DNA): TGCAGTGCTAGCCCGACTAGTAGGTATGCGAATGAGCAGTTCTTC.

The CDR3 region has the DNA TGTGCCAGCAGCTTAATGCATAGCGCAGATACGCAGTATTTT. It encodes CASSLMHSADTQYF. The chain uses TRBV7-3 and TRBJ2-3, with D possibly being TRBD2 (5 bases). Trimming stripped 1 base from V and 4 bases from J, with 9 bases between. The germline gives CDR1 SGHTA, CDR2 FQGTGA. The CDR3 consists of 14 residues.

This clonotype was counted at least ten times. V gene TRBV7-2 combines with J gene TRBJ2-1; no definite D call. Between the trimmed V and J ends, which lost 1 base and 5 bases, there was a span of 9 bases. The CDR3 totals 14 residues. Germline CDR1 SGHTA, CDR2 FQGNSA. CDR3 residues: CASSLGRTHNEQFF. CDR3 DNA: TGTGCCAGCAGCTTAGGGCGGACCCACAATGAGCAGTTCTTC.

The rearrangement joins TRBV28 to TRBJ2-5, with a weak D call TRBD2 (6 bases). CDR3 size: 14 residues. Germline loops: CDR1 MDHEN, CDR2 SYDVKM. Trimming removed 7 bases from V and 5 bases from J, with 17 bases in between. The CDR3 DNA sequence: TGTGCCAGCAAACTAGCTGGCCGCGGGGAGACCCAGTACTTC. The encoded protein is CASKLAGRGETQYF.

This clonotype has a handful of counts. The rearrangement links TRBV9 to TRBJ2-4, with D perhaps TRBD2 (6 bases). This CDR3 is built from 14 residues. V lost 4 bases and J 7 bases, leaving 15 bases between the germline ends. Germline loops: CDR1 SGDLS, CDR2 YYNGEE. CDR3 region: CASSLTGTSNIQYF. CDR3 DNA sequence: TGTGCCAGCAGCTTGACGGGGACTTCTAACATTCAGTACTTC.

To note about this clonotype: The CDR3 carries no conserved terminal phenylalanine or tryptophan, so it likely arises from a read error. The V gene is TRBV12-3 or TRBV12-4, the J gene TRBJ1-6; D remains unclear. Trimming removed 7 bases at V and 6 bases at J, with 13 bases between. The CDR3 runs 14 residues. CDR3 bases: TGTGCCAGCAACATCGGACGGGTTAATTCACCCCTCCACCTT. This sequence encodes CASNIGRVNSPLHL.

The rearrangement joins TRBV7-2 to TRBJ1-6, with TRBD1 matching 7 bases. The V gene's germline CDR1 is SGHTA and CDR2 FQGNSA. This CDR3 is 16 amino acids long. The ends lost 1 base at V and 10 bases at J; junction bases unmatched: 10. CDR3 nucleotides: TGTGCCAGCAGCTTAGGTGGAGGGGGCGTAGGATCACCCCTCCACTTT. Translating gives CASSLGGGGVGSPLHF.

CDR3 amino acids: CASSRRRTSRYQDQPQHF. As DNA, the CDR3 is TGTGCCAGCAGTCGGCGGAGAACCTCAAGGTACCAAGATCAGCCCCAGCATTTT. J is TRBJ1-5 and V is TRBV28, with D hard to call. With 5 bases removed from V and 5 bases from J, the gap between germline ends came to 25 bases. Germline lookup yields CDR1 MDHEN and CDR2 SYDVKM. The CDR3 length is 18 residues.

This clonotype was seen only a few times. The chain is built from TRBV7-2 and TRBJ2-7; possibly TRBD1 or TRBD2 for D (5 bases each). There are 16 residues in the CDR3. The V end lost 1 base, the J end lost 0 bases, and 13 bases lay between the germline ends. The V gene's germline CDR1 is SGHTA and CDR2 FQGNSA. CDR3 sequence reads: CASSLVPGPNSYEQYF. The CDR3, as DNA: TGTGCCAGCAGCTTAGTTCCGGGACCTAACTCCTACGAGCAGTACTTC.

The chain is built from TRBV20-1 and TRBJ1-1; TRBD1 might be the D (5 bases). With 6 bases removed from V and 5 bases from J, the gap between germline ends came to 13 bases. CDR1 is DFQATT, CDR2 SNEGSKA, per germline (reference sequence). CDR3 length: 12 residues. The DNA of the CDR3 is TGCAGTGCCGCAGGGTCGGGGACTGAAGCTTTCTTT. This codes for CSAAGSGTEAFF.

The sample holds many counts of this clonotype. The V and J genes are TRBV7-9 and TRBJ2-5; tentative D call: TRBD2 (7 bases). The V and J ends lost 5 bases and 5 bases respectively, with 18 bases between them. CDR3 length: 15 amino acids. CDR1 is SEHNR and CDR2 is FQNEAQ in the germline V gene (reference sequence). CDR3 region: CASSIPSGGRETQYF. CDR3 nucleotides: TGTGCCAGCAGCATTCCGTCGGGGGGCCGGGAGACCCAGTACTTC.

This clonotype has a count of ten or more. The chain is built from TRBV5-1 and TRBJ2-5; a possible D gene is TRBD1 (6 bases). The CDR3 covers 12 residues. CDR1 is SGHRS and CDR2 is YFSETQ in the germline V gene. V lost 1 base and J 5 bases, leaving 6 bases between the germline ends. CDR3 DNA sequence: TGCGCCAGCAGCTTGCAGGGGGAGACCCAGTACTTC. Amino acid sequence: CASSLQGETQYF.

The V call is TRBV7-9, the J call TRBJ1-5, with D unresolved. This CDR3 region has 14 residues. V lost 5 bases to trimming and J lost 0 bases, with 8 bases between them. CDR1 is SEHNR and CDR2 is FQNEAQ in the germline V gene (reference sequence). The CDR3 DNA follows: TGTGCCAGCAGCCCAGCAGATAGCAATCAGCCCCAGCATTTT. It is translated as CASSPADSNQPQHF.

The rearrangement joins TRBV7-2 to TRBJ1-5; the D gene is possibly TRBD1 (6 bases). Germline V gene lookup returns CDR1 SGHTA and CDR2 FQGNSA. This CDR3 is built from 15 residues. Trimming cost V 2 bases and J 0 bases, with 8 bases left between them. For the CDR3, the DNA is TGTGCCAGCAGCTTAACAGGGAATAGCAATCAGCCCCAGCATTTT. Protein product: CASSLTGNSNQPQHF.

For this clonotype: One junction end does not reproduce the germline sequence, and a read error may be involved. J is TRBJ2-1 and V is TRBV15; 9 positions match TRBD2. Germline values: CDR1 LNHNV, CDR2 YYDKDF (reference sequence). The CDR3 consists of 16 residues. Written as DNA, the CDR3 is TGTGCCACCGGCAGAGAGCGGGAGGATCCCTACAATGAGCAGTTCTTC. Encoded protein: CATGREREDPYNEQFF.

The gene calls are TRBV30 and TRBJ2-7; 14 nucleotides match TRBD2. The length of the CDR3 is 19 residues. After removal of 1 base from V and 0 bases from J, the junction contained 11 bases not matched to a gene. CDR1 and CDR2 from the germline V gene are GTSNPN and SVGIG (reference sequence). CDR3 DNA sequence: TGTGCCTGGAGTGCCAATCCGGGACTAGCGGGGGACAGCTCCTACGAGCAGTACTTC. It encodes CAWSANPGLAGDSSYEQYF.

The CDR3 spells CASSNTHWTGVNSPLHF. CDR3 coding DNA: TGTGCCAGCAGTAACACTCATTGGACAGGGGTGAATTCACCCCTCCACTTT. The chain links TRBV6-5 to TRBJ1-6; 9 bases align to TRBD1. Trimming cost V 5 bases and J 7 bases; bases outside gene matches: 12. This CDR3 contains 17 residues. Germline-derived CDR1 and CDR2 are MNHEY and SVGAGI.